This T cell receptor (delta chain) came from a study of gamma-delta T cells after stem cell transplantation. The CDR3 covers 19 residues. Germline V gene sequence: CDR1 GEAIGNYY, CDR2 EKD. TCRdb reanalyzed the RT-PCR reads using CATT. The table lists some 1,300 delta-chain clones, more than 25% of them singletons. A remark on this clone: It differs at one base from a far larger clone, so likely a read error.

The chain is built from TRDV2 and TRDJ1; D not certain. This TCR derives from a human donor. It is not recorded whose cells these are; they may come from a transplant donor. Sample: gamma-delta T cells. For the CDR3, the DNA is TGTGCCCGTGACACCCTTGGTTTGTACCCGAACCGGTTCACCGATAAACTCATCTTT. It translates to CARDTLGLYPNRFTDKLIF.